The clone carrying this T cell receptor (beta chain) has at least ten counts. These data are taken from a study of T cell repertoires in cytomegalovirus infection. Study-level background: Public TCR beta signatures provided an indication of both CMV infection and a matching HLA type.

This CDR3 comprises 16 residues. With 5 bases removed from V and 0 bases from J, the gap between germline ends came to 13 bases. Germline CDR1 SGHTA, CDR2 FQGNSA. Via MiXCR, TCRdb re-called the reads, giving one row per CDR3 protein. In the table there are some 400,000 distinct CDR3 sequences, 30% to 40% of which are singletons. The chain has TRBV7-2 and TRBJ2-2; weak D call: TRBD1 (6 bases). Source material: PBMCs. The sequence was collected from a human donor in good health (CMV status not recorded). Some clones in this sample may be carry-over from other donors' samples. The CDR3 region is CASSGAGTTNTGELFF. In DNA form, the CDR3 reads TGTGCCAGCAGCGGCGCCGGGACAACGAACACCGGGGAGCTGTTTTTT.